At least ten counts were recorded for the clone carrying this T cell receptor (beta chain). TCR libraries were built in bulk with a published protocol and specific TCR primers. TCRdb called the PCR reads again in MiXCR, with one record for every CDR3 protein. This table holds 600,000 to 650,000 distinct CDR3 sequences, roughly 21% found once. The data stem from a study of molecular identifiers for immune sequencing clone quantification. The V gene end was trimmed by 5 bases and the J gene end by 0 bases; junction bases not matched to a gene: 8. The CDR3 loop spans 16 amino acids. Germline V gives CDR1 LNHDA, CDR2 SQIVND (reference sequence).

Sequencing was carried out using naive CD8+ T cells from blood, with Jurkat cell RNA spiked in. Subset indicated: FACS-sorted CD8+CD4-CCR7+CD45RA+ naive T cells. This sequence was found in a human donor in good health. Some libraries in this study had Jurkat cell RNA spiked in. J is TRBJ2-3 and V is TRBV19; 7 nucleotides agree with TRBD1. In nucleotides, the CDR3 is TGTGCCAGTAGTCTACTAGGGGGCTTTAGCACAGATACGCAGTATTTT. It translates to CASSLLGGFSTDTQYF.